This T cell receptor beta chain is from a study of immune evolution from preneoplasia to lung adenocarcinoma. CDR3 size: 17 residues. With V trimmed by 2 bases and J by 5 bases, 12 bases remained unmatched. The germline gives CDR1 SGHTS, CDR2 YDEGEE. As to this clone: As yet, its antigen is unknown.

Study results and caveats: Top clone frequencies peaked in normal lung, apparently declining through invasive adenocarcinoma. Clonality was highest in normal lung, lower in later-stage lesions apparently.

Patient tissue came from resections in Japan or China, 2014–2017. Histologic diagnosis was independently verified by two lung pathologists. Sequenced by immunoSEQ multiplex PCR; TCRdb stores in-frame clones only, minus some. The data contain about 5,200 clones, 75% to 80% of them singletons. This sequence originates from a person between 55 and 70 years old with lung adenocarcinoma. The sample comprised FFPE normal lung tissue adjacent to the tumor. The J gene is TRBJ2-1, the V gene TRBV5-8; TRBD1 aligns across 8 bases. The CDR3 DNA reads as TGTGCCAGCAGCTTTGGGTACTGGGACAGGTGGAACAATGAGCAGTTCTTC. This gives the protein CASSFGYWDRWNNEQFF.